A single sample gave rise to the 2 T cell receptor beta chains below, sequenced in a study of T cell repertoires in cytomegalovirus infection. TCRdb reanalysed the reads using MiXCR and keeps one entry per CDR3 protein. The profile shows fewer than 700,000 distinct CDR3 sequences, roughly a quarter of them singletons. The sequencing sample was made of CD8+ T cells from PBMCs. Receptors were obtained from a human donor in good health (CMV status not recorded). Some clones in this sample may be carry-over from other donors' samples.

The gene calls are TRBV29-1 and TRBJ2-1; TRBD2 aligns across 9 bases. The CDR3 length is 16 residues. V was clipped by 1 base and J by 3 bases; unmatched bases: 7. From germline, CDR1 is SQVTM and CDR2 ANQGSEA. In DNA, the CDR3 is TGCAGCGTTGAAGGAGGCGGGGGGGCGAACTACAATGAGCAGTTCTTC. Its protein is CSVEGGGGANYNEQFF.

The J gene is TRBJ2-2, the V gene TRBV28; D might be TRBD1 (6 bases). The CDR3 has 13 amino acids. Deletions cut 5 bases from V and 7 bases from J, with 11 bases between. Germline CDR1 and CDR2: MDHEN and SYDVKM. The CDR3 sequence is CASSERTVGELFF. For the CDR3, the DNA is TGTGCCAGCAGTGAACGGACAGTCGGGGAGCTGTTTTTT.